This T cell receptor (beta chain) is from a study of regulatory T cells in long-lasting Graves disease. Germline V gene data show CDR1 as MNHNS and CDR2 as SASEGT. This CDR3 region has 14 residues. V was clipped by 8 bases and J by 3 bases, with 16 bases between them. Study-wide results and limits: Fewer public clonotypes were shared by new patients (over 950) than by persistent patients (around 2,800). Preferential use of TRBV28, TRBJ1-2 and TRBJ2-5 was seen in persistent disease.

Researchers made TCR beta libraries by using iRepertoire HTBI primers and running Arm-PCR on CDR3 regions. TCRdb passed the multiplex PCR reads through MiXCR, listing each CDR3 protein once. The sample shows 400,000 to 550,000 distinct CDR3 sequences, 15% of them seen only once. Stated time point: newly diagnosed GD, antithyroid drugs for less than 3 months. From RNA extracted from PBMCs, the TCR library was made. Worth noting for this clonotype: Its antigen is still unknown.

These same records also appear under a second study, on T cells in Graves' hyperthyroidism and ophthalmopathy. This second report adds: Ophthalmopathy and stable hyperthyroidism were separated by a 13 V-J model.

V and J are TRBV6-1 and TRBJ1-2, with D unresolved. The origin of this receptor is a woman younger than 45 with Graves disease. The specimen was peripheral blood mononuclear cells (PBMCs), collected at new diagnosis, from a patient treated with antithyroid drugs. The CDR3 DNA reads as TGTGCCAGCTCGTCGAACAGAAACCACTATGGCTACACCTTC. It specifies CASSSNRNHYGYTF.